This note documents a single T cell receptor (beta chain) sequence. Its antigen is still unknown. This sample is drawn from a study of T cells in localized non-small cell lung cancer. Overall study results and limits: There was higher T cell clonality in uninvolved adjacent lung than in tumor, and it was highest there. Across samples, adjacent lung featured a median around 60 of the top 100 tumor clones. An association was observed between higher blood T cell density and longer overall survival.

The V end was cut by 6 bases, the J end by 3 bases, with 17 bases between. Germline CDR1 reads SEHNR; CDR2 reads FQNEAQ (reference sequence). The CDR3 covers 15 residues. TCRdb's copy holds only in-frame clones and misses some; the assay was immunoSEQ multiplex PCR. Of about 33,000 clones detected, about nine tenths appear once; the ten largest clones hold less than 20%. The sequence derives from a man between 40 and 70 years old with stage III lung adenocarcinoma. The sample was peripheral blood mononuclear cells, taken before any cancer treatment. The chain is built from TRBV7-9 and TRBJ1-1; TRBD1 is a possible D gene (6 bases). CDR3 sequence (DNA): TGTGCCAGCAGGGTCTTAATCAGGGGAGACACTGAAGCTTTCTTT. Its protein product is CASRVLIRGDTEAFF.